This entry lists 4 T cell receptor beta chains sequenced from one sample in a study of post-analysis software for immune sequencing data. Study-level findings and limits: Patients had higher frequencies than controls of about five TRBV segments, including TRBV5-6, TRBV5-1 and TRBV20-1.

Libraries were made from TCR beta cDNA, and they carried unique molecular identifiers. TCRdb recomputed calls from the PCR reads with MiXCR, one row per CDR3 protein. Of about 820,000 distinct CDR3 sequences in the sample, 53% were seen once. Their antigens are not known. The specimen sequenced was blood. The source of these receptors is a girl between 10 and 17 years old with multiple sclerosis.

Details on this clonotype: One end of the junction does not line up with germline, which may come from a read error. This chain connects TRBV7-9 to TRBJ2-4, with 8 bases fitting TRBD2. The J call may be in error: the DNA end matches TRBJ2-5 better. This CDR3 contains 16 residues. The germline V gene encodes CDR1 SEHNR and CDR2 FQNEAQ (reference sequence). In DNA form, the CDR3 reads TGTGCCTGCAGCTTAGACGTAGCGGGGCCGCAAGAGACCCAGTACTTC. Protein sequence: CACSLDVAGPQETQYF.

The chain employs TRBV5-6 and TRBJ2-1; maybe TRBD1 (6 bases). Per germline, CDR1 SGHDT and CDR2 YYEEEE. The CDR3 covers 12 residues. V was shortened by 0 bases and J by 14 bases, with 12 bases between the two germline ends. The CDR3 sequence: CASSLAGDGEFF. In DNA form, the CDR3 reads TGTGCCAGCAGCTTGGCAGGGGACGGGGAGTTCTTC.

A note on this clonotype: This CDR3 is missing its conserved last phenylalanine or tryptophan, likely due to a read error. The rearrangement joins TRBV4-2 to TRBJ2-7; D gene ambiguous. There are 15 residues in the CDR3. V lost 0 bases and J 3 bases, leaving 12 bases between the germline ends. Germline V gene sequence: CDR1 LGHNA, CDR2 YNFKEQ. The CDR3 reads CASSQDPVKGYEQYC. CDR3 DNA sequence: TGTGCCAGCAGCCAAGATCCCGTGAAGGGCTACGAGCAGTACTGC.

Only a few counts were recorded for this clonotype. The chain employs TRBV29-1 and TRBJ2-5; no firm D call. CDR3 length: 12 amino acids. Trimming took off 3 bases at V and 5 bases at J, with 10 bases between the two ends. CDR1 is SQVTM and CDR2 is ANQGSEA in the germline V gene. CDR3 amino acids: CSVDVKRETQYF. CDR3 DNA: TGCAGCGTTGACGTTAAGAGGGAGACCCAGTACTTC.